Listed below are T cell receptor beta chains from one sample, sequenced in a study of blood T cells in healthy people across ages. TCRdb processed the 5' RACE reads anew with MiXCR; each CDR3 protein has one entry. The repertoire has 1.8 million or so distinct CDR3 sequences, around 42% of them found once; the top ten carry 20% to 25%. The sequenced sample was blood. Every receptor here comes from a human donor in good health. Both conserved end residues are part of each CDR3. The D gene is left open where the match is weak. Where a row states a size, it is once, few, many or the class of an expanded clone; other rows omit it.

j_call	d_call	v_call	clone_size	cdr3_aa	cdr3_nt
TRBJ1-6	.	TRBV5-1	.	CASSSSTGARNSPLHF	TGCGCCAGCAGCTCGTCTACGGGGGCTCGTAATTCACCCCTCCACTTT
TRBJ1-2	.	TRBV6-5	few	CASRRNFGDNYGYTF	TGTGCCAGCAGACGCAACTTTGGGGATAACTATGGCTACACCTTC
TRBJ2-1	.	TRBV7-6	.	CASSLTQARSYNEQFF	TGTGCCAGCAGCTTAACACAGGCGCGGTCCTACAATGAGCAGTTCTTC
TRBJ2-7	.	TRBV20-1	.	CSANSRETSKQYF	TGCAGTGCTAATTCCCGGGAGACCTCGAAGCAGTACTTC
TRBJ2-7	TRBD1	TRBV20-1	many	CSATRGTGLKPGEQYF	TGCAGTGCTACGAGGGGGACAGGGCTTAAACCGGGAGAGCAGTACTTC
TRBJ2-5	TRBD2	TRBV2	.	CASSPLAGGILNEQYF	TGTGCCAGCAGTCCCCTAGCGGGGGGGATACTCAATGAGCAGTACTTC
TRBJ2-5	TRBD1	TRBV15	few	CATSRADRVWQKTQYF	TGTGCCACCAGCAGGGCCGACAGGGTTTGGCAAAAGACCCAGTACTTC
TRBJ2-1	.	TRBV7-9	few	CASSLGIRAISYNEQFF	TGTGCCAGCAGCTTAGGAATCAGGGCTATCTCCTACAATGAGCAGTTCTTC
TRBJ2-2	TRBD1	TRBV5-1	.	CASSFRQGAGTGELFF	TGCGCCAGCAGCTTCAGACAGGGGGCTGGAACCGGGGAGCTGTTTTTT
TRBJ1-1	TRBD1	TRBV6-5	.	CASSYRQGAEAFF	TGTGCCAGCAGTTACAGACAGGGGGCTGAAGCTTTCTTT
TRBJ2-1	TRBD2	TRBV10-3	.	CAISGSGGAPYEQFF	TGTGCCATCAGTGGTAGCGGGGGGGCCCCCTACGAGCAGTTCTTC
TRBJ2-3	TRBD2	TRBV15	.	CATSRDSRGSGGALDTQYF	TGTGCCACCAGCAGAGATTCGAGGGGTAGCGGGGGGGCCTTAGATACGCAGTATTTT
TRBJ2-4	.	TRBV7-2	.	CASSPQGLLAKNIQYF	TGTGCCAGCAGCCCACAGGGACTACTAGCCAAAAACATTCAGTACTTC
TRBJ2-1	TRBD2	TRBV27	.	CASSLAGGVLSYNEQFF	TGTGCCAGCAGCCTAGCGGGGGGGGTCCTCTCCTACAATGAGCAGTTCTTC
TRBJ2-1	.	TRBV6-1	.	CASSEWVRESTNEQFF	TGTGCCAGCAGTGAATGGGTTCGGGAGTCGACCAATGAGCAGTTCTTC
TRBJ2-7	TRBD1	TRBV20-1	.	CSAARQGLAREQYF	TGCAGTGCAGCGCGACAGGGTCTTGCCCGCGAGCAGTACTTC
TRBJ1-3	.	TRBV29-1	.	CSVDEGGNTIYF	TGCAGCGTTGACGAGGGCGGAAACACCATATATTTT
TRBJ2-1	.	TRBV7-3	.	CASSLTSSNNEQFF	TGTGCCAGCAGCTTAACGTCCAGTAACAATGAGCAGTTCTTC
TRBJ2-3	.	TRBV12-3/TRBV12-4	.	CASSTDSVYTDTQYF	TGTGCCAGCAGTACGGACAGTGTTTACACAGATACGCAGTATTTT
TRBJ2-5	TRBD2	TRBV5-1	.	CASSLELAGISETQYF	TGCGCCAGCAGCTTGGAACTAGCGGGTATATCGGAGACCCAGTACTTC
TRBJ1-2	.	TRBV5-5	.	CASSLAGGLYTF	TGTGCCAGCAGCCTTGCGGGCGGACTCTACACCTTC
TRBJ1-1	TRBD1	TRBV7-9	few	CASTGDRASAEAFF	TGTGCCAGCACCGGAGACAGGGCCTCGGCTGAAGCTTTCTTT
TRBJ1-4	TRBD1	TRBV28	.	CASSPPGGGNEKLFF	TGTGCCAGCAGTCCACCAGGGGGAGGGAATGAAAAACTGTTTTTT
TRBJ2-3	.	TRBV12-3/TRBV12-4	.	CASSLGINTDTQYF	TGTGCCAGCAGTTTAGGGATAAACACAGATACGCAGTATTTT
TRBJ2-7	TRBD1	TRBV13	.	CASSLLGQGAEEQYF	TGTGCCAGCAGCTTACTGGGACAGGGGGCAGAGGAGCAGTACTTC
TRBJ1-2	.	TRBV4-3	few	CASSPARGVNYGYTF	TGCGCCAGCAGCCCCGCCCGGGGGGTCAACTATGGCTACACCTTC
TRBJ1-2	.	TRBV6-2/TRBV6-3	few	CASGDLTANSNYGYTF	TGTGCCAGCGGTGACTTGACGGCAAACTCTAACTATGGCTACACCTTC
TRBJ2-6	.	TRBV24-1	.	CATSDLSGANVLTF	TGTGCCACCAGTGATTTATCAGGGGCCAACGTCCTGACTTTC
TRBJ2-7	.	TRBV12-3/TRBV12-4	few	CASSIAQTYEQYF	TGTGCCAGCAGTATCGCCCAGACCTACGAGCAGTACTTC
TRBJ1-2	.	TRBV6-5	.	CASSYRQGRNYGYTF	TGTGCCAGCAGTTACAGGCAGGGGAGAAACTATGGCTACACCTTC
TRBJ2-1	.	TRBV20-1	.	CSARGDGEQFF	TGCAGTGCTAGAGGGGACGGTGAGCAGTTCTTC
TRBJ2-4	.	TRBV29-1	few	CSVGYRENIQYF	TGCAGCGTGGGATACAGGGAAAACATTCAGTACTTC
TRBJ2-5	TRBD2	TRBV20-1	few	CSAPPPAGGLGETQYF	TGCAGTGCTCCCCCGCCAGCGGGGGGTCTTGGAGAGACCCAGTACTTC
TRBJ1-2	.	TRBV7-2	.	CASSLWSDRGYTF	TGTGCCAGCAGCTTATGGAGCGATCGTGGCTACACCTTC
TRBJ2-1	.	TRBV14	.	CASSHPPGGDWEQFF	TGTGCCAGCAGCCACCCCCCTGGAGGTGACTGGGAGCAGTTCTTC
TRBJ2-7	.	TRBV27	.	CASSPPPPSYEQYF	TGTGCCAGCAGTCCTCCTCCACCTTCCTACGAGCAGTACTTC
TRBJ2-6	.	TRBV5-5	.	CASSPDPKRANVLTF	TGTGCCAGCAGCCCAGACCCTAAAAGGGCCAACGTCCTGACTTTC
TRBJ2-7	TRBD2	TRBV3-1	.	CASSQDPGGLYEQYF	TGTGCCAGCAGCCAAGATCCGGGGGGACTCTACGAGCAGTACTTC
TRBJ2-5	.	TRBV5-4	.	CASSGKRWETQYF	TGTGCCAGCAGCGGGAAGCGGTGGGAGACCCAGTACTTC
TRBJ2-3	.	TRBV29-1	.	CSALGVGPDTQYF	TGCAGCGCCCTGGGGGTAGGCCCAGATACGCAGTATTTT
TRBJ1-5	TRBD1	TRBV12-3/TRBV12-4	once	CASSLETGAINQPQHF	TGTGCCAGCAGTTTGGAGACAGGGGCGATCAATCAGCCCCAGCATTTT
TRBJ1-4	.	TRBV20-1	.	CSARPDAWGGNEKLFF	TGCAGTGCTAGACCGGATGCGTGGGGTGGTAATGAAAAACTGTTTTTT
TRBJ2-1	TRBD2	TRBV5-1	.	CASRQVERGIINEQFF	TGCGCCAGCAGGCAAGTAGAGCGGGGGATCATCAATGAGCAGTTCTTC
TRBJ2-3	.	TRBV20-1	.	CSARGDNASSTDTQYF	TGCAGTGCTAGAGGGGACAACGCCTCTAGCACAGATACGCAGTATTTT
TRBJ1-2	.	TRBV10-3	.	CAISKPDGQYGYTF	TGTGCCATCAGTAAACCGGACGGCCAATATGGCTACACCTTC
TRBJ2-6	TRBD1	TRBV20-1	.	CSASVVGTGESGANVRTF	TGCAGTGCTAGCGTAGTCGGGACAGGGGAATCTGGGGCCAACGTCCGGACTTTC
TRBJ2-1	.	TRBV11-2	.	CASSLVMGFPGNEQFF	TGTGCCAGCAGCTTAGTGATGGGTTTCCCAGGCAATGAGCAGTTCTTC
TRBJ1-4	TRBD1	TRBV6-5	.	CATAWTGGEKLFF	TGTGCCACCGCCTGGACAGGGGGCGAAAAACTGTTTTTT
TRBJ1-5	.	TRBV3-1	.	CASSRPGSQPQHF	TGTGCCAGCAGCCGCCCAGGTAGTCAGCCCCAGCATTTT
TRBJ2-7	TRBD2	TRBV19	.	CASSTPRAGRYEQYF	TGTGCCAGTAGTACCCCTCGAGCGGGGCGCTACGAGCAGTACTTC
TRBJ2-1	.	TRBV29-1	.	CSANGGDLSEQFF	TGCAGCGCCAATGGAGGGGACCTGAGTGAGCAGTTCTTC
TRBJ1-2	.	TRBV29-1	.	CSAERGEGYGYTF	TGCAGCGCAGAAAGGGGGGAAGGGTATGGCTACACCTTC